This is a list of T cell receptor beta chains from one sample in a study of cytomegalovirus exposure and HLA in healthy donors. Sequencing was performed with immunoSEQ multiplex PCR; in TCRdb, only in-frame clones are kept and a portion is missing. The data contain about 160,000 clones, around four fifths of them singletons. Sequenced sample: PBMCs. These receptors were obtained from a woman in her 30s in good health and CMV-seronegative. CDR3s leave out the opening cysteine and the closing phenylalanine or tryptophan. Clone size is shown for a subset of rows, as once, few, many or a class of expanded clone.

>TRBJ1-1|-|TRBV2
ASSRTGGGGLTEAF
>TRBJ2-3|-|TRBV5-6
ASSLEAGGKADTQY
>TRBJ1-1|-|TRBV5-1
ASSLDRNTEAF
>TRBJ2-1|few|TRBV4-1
ASSQDPVGGYNEQF
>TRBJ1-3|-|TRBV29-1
SVTPGQGAGGTIY
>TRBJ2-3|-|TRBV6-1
ASSSGRTSTDTQY
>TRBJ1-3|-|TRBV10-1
ASSPCAGKLNTIY
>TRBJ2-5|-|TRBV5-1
ASSLGDRKETQY
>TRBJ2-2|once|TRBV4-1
ASSPLTSRGTGELF
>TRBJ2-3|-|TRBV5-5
ASTARGDTQY
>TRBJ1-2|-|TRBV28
ASTPGTGEQGVYT
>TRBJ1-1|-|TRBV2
ASSEATWATEAF
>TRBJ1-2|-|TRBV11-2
ASSLVRGEGYGYT
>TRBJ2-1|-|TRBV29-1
SVGRDFGEQF
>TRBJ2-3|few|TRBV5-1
ASSSQGAGDTQY
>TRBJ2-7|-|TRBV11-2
ASSVHRDPFYEQY
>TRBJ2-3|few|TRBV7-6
ASSILPSDTQY
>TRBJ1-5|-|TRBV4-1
ASSQRGGSGYSNQPQH
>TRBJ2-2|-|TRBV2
ASREELSHTGELF
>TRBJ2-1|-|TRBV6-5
ASSYGGANEQF
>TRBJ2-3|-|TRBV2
ASSPNWGTSGITDTQY
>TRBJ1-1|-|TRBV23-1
ASTLRQGTEAF